This T cell receptor beta chain comes out of a study of blood T cells in healthy people across ages. CDR3 size: 14 residues. V dropped 7 bases and J dropped 7; count of bases not matched to a gene: 9. The germline gives CDR1 MNHEY, CDR2 SVGAGI. A note on this clonotype: Its antigen is unidentified.

A second PCR, run for roughly 7 to 11 cycles, used a sample-barcoded 5' primer plus a J-beta primer mix. Every single cDNA molecule received a tag from a template-switch adaptor with 12 random nucleotides. TCRdb fed the 5' RACE reads into MiXCR, producing one record per CDR3 protein. In the table there are about 970,000 distinct CDR3 sequences, roughly half of which are singletons. Overall study findings and caveats: The study lacked donor CMV status, which possibly confounded expanded clonotype changes. A roughly linear fall in TCR beta diversity per million T cells was seen with increasing age. It was the long-lived donors that had more naive CD4+ cells and higher diversity than aged donors.

The clonotype was recovered from a woman aged 55-75 years in good health. The chain joins TRBV6-5 to TRBJ2-1, with 8 positions matching TRBD1. Sequenced input: blood. The CDR3: CASKTRTGSNEQFF. The CDR3 DNA is TGTGCCAGCAAAACCCGGACAGGGTCGAATGAGCAGTTCTTC.